Sequencing of this TCR beta chain was carried out in a study of OX40 agonist ivuxolimab in advanced cancers. Assay: immunoSEQ multiplex PCR; the TCRdb copy retains only in-frame clones and omits some. The table records 60,000 to 65,000 clones, roughly nine tenths of them present only once. Trimming left V 3 bases short and J 6 bases short, with 10 bases between. CDR3 size: 12 residues. Germline CDR1 SGDLS, CDR2 YYNGEE. The chain recombines TRBV9 with TRBJ2-7; D call uncertain. The source material was CD4+ or CD8+ T cells sorted from blood, sampled in a trial of the OX40 agonist ivuxolimab. The source of this sequence is an adult with an advanced solid tumor such as melanoma, head and neck, liver or kidney cancer. Written as DNA, the CDR3 is TGTGCCAGCAGCGGGTCCTTCTGCGAGCAGTACTTC. Amino acid sequence: CASSGSFCEQYF.